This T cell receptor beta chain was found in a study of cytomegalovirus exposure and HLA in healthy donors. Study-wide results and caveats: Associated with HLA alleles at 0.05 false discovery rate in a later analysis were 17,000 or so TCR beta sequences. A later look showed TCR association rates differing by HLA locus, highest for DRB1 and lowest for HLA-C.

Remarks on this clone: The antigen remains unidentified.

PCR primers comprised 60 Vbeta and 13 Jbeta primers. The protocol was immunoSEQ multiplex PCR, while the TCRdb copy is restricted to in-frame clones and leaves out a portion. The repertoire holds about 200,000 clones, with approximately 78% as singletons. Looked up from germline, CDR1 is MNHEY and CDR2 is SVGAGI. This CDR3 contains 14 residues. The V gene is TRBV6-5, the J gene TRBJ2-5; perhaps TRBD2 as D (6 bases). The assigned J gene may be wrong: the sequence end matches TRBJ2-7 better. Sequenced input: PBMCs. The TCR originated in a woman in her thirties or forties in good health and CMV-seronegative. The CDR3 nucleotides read TGTGCCAGCAGTTACTCTGCGGGATACTACGAGCAGTACTTC. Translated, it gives CASSYSAGYYEQYF.